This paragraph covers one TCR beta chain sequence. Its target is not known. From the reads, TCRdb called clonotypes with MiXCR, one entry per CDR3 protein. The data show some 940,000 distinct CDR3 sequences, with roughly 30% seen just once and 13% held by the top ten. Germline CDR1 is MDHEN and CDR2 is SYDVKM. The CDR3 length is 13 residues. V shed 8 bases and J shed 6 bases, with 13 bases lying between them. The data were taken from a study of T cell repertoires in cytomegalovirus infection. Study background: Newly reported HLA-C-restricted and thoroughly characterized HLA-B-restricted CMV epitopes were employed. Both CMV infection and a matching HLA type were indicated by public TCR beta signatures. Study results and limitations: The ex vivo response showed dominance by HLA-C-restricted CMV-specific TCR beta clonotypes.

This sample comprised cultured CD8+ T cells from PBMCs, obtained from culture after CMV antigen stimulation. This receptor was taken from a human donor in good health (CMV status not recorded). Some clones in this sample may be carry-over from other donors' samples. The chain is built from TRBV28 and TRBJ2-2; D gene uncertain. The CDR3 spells CASRPIGAGELFF. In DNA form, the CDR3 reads TGTGCCAGCCGACCTATTGGGGCCGGGGAGCTGTTTTTT.